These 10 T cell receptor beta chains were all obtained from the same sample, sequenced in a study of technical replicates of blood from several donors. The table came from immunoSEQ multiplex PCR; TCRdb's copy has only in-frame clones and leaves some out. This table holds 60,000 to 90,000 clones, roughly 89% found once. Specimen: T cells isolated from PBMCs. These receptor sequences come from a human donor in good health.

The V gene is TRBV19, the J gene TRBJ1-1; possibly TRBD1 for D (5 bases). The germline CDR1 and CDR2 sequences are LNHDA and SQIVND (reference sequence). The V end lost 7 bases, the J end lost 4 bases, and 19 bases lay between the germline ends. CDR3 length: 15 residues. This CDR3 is CASTVGGRGTTEAFF. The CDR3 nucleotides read TGTGCCAGTACCGTCGGAGGTCGGGGGACCACTGAAGCTTTCTTT.

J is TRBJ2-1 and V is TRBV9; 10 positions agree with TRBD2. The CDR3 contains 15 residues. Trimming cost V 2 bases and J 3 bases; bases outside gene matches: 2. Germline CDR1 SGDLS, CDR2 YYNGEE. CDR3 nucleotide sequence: TGTGCCAGCAGCGTCGGACTAGCGGTCTACAATGAGCAGTTCTTC. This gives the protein CASSVGLAVYNEQFF.

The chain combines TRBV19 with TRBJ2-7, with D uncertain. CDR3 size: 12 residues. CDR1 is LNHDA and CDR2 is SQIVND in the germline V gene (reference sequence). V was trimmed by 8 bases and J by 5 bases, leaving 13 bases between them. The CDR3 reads CASSRGPHEQYF. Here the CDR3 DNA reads TGTGCCAGTTCCCGTGGGCCCCACGAGCAGTACTTC.

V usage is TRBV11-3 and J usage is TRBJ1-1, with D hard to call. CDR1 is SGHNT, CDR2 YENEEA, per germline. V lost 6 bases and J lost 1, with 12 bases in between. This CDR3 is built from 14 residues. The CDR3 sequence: CASRKTLQNTEAFF. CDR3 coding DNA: TGTGCCAGCAGAAAGACACTTCAGAACACTGAAGCTTTCTTT. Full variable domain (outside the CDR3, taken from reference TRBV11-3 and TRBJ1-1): EAGVVQSPRYKIIEKKQPVAFWCNPISGHNTLYWYLQNLGQGPELLIRYENEEAVDDSQLPKDRFSAERLKGVDSTLKIQPAELGDSAVYLCASRKTLQNTEAFFGQGTRLTVV.

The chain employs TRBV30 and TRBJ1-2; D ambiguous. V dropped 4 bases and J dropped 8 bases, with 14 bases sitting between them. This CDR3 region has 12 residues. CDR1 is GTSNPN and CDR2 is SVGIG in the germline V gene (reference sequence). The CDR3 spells CAWTPEAQGYTF. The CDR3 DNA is TGTGCCTGGACACCGGAGGCGCAGGGCTACACCTTC.

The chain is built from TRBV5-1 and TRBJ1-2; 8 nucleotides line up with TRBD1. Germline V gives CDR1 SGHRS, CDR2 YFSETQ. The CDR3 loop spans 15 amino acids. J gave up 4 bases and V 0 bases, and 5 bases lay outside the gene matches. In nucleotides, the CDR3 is TGCGCCAGCAGCTTGGTGGGGACAGGAAGCTATGGCTACACCTTC. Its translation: CASSLVGTGSYGYTF.

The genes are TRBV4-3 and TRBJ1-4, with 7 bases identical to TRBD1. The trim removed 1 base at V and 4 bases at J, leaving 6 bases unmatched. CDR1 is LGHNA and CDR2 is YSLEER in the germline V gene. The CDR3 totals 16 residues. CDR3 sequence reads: CASSQVRQGGNEKLFF. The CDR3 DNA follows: TGCGCCAGCAGCCAAGTCCGACAGGGAGGTAATGAAAAACTGTTTTTT.

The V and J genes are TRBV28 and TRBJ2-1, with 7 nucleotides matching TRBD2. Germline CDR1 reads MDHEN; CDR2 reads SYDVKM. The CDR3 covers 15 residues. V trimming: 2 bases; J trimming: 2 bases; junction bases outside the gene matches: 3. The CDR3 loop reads CASSLGGGPYNEQFF. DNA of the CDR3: TGTGCCAGCAGTTTAGGGGGAGGGCCCTACAATGAGCAGTTCTTC.

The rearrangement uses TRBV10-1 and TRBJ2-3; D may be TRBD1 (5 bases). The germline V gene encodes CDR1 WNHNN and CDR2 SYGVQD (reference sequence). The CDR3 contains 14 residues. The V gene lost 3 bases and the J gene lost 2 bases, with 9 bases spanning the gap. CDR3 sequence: CASSDSGFTDTQYF. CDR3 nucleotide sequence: TGCGCCAGCAGTGATTCAGGGTTCACAGATACGCAGTATTTT.

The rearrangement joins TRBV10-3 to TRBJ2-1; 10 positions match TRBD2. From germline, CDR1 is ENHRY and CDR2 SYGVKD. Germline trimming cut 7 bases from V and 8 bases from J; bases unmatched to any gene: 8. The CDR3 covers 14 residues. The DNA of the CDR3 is TGTGCCATCACTCAGGGACTAGCGACGGATGAGCAGTTCTTC. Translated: CAITQGLATDEQFF.